This TCR beta chain was retrieved from a study of T cells in Graves' hyperthyroidism and ophthalmopathy. Points from the study as a whole: Most thyroid-expanded clonotypes above 0.001 were also found in blood.

As regards this clonotype: The antigen is unknown.

Germline assignment: CDR1 MNHEY and CDR2 SVGEGT. After removal of 8 bases from V and 5 bases from J, the junction contained 11 bases not matched to a gene. The length of the CDR3 is 15 residues. Extraction of PBMCs used 7.5 to 10 ml of fresh peripheral blood. It was RNA transcripts that yielded the amplified TCR beta CDR3 regions. The HTBI set primed first-round TCR CDR3 RT-PCR. TCRdb analysed the multiplex PCR reads with MiXCR anew, one entry per CDR3 protein. The table records 280,000 or so distinct CDR3 sequences, around 25% of them present only once. The specimen sequenced was blood. V usage is TRBV6-2 or TRBV6-3 and J usage is TRBJ2-5; 10 bases fit TRBD2. The receptor was derived from a man aged 35 to 55 with Graves' hyperthyroidism that later progressed to Graves' ophthalmopathy. The CDR3 region is CASLSGRAGSETQYF. The CDR3 DNA is TGTGCCAGCTTGAGCGGGAGGGCCGGTAGCGAGACCCAGTACTTC.